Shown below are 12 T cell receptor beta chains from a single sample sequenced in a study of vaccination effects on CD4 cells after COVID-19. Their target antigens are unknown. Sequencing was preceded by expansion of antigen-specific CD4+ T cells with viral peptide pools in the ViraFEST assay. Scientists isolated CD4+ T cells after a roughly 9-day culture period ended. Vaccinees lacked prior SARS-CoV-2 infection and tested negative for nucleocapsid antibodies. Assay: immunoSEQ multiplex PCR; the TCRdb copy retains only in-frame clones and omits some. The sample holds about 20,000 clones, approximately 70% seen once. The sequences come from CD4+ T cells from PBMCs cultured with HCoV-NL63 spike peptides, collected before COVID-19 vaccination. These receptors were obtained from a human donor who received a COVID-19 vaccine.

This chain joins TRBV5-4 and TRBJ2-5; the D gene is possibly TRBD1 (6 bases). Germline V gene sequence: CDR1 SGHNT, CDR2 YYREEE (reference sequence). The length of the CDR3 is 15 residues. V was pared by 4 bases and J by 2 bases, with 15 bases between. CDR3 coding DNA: TGTGCCAGCAGCCTTGAGGGGGTTCGGCAAGAGACCCAGTACTTC. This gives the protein CASSLEGVRQETQYF.

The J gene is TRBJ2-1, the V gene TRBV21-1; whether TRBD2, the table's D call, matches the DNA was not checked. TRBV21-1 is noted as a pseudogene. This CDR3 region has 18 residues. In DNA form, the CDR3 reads TGTGCCAGCAGCAAAGTATGGTGTAGCGGGAGTGTCAACAATGAGCAGTTCTTC. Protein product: CASSKVWCSGSVNNEQFF.

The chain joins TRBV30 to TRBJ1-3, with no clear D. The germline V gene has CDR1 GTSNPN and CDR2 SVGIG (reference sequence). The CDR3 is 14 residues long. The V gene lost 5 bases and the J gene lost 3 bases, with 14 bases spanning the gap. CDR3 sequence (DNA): TGTGCCTGGGGGCTTATGGGTGGTGGAAACACCATATATTTT. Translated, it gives CAWGLMGGGNTIYF.

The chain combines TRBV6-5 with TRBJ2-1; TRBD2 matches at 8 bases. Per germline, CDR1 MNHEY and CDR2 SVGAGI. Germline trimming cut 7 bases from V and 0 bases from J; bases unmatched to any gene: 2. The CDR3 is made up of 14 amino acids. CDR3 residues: CASTSGSSYNEQFF. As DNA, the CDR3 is TGTGCCAGCACCAGCGGGAGCTCCTACAATGAGCAGTTCTTC.

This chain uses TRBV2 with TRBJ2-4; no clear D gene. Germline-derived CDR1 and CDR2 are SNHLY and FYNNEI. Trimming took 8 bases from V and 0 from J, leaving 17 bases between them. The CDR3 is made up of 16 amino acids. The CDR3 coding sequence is TGTGCCAGCGGTTTGTTAGAGACTTTAGCCAAAAACATTCAGTACTTC. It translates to CASGLLETLAKNIQYF. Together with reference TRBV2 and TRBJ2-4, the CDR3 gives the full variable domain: EPEVTQTPSHQVTQMGQEVILRCVPISNHLYFYWYRQILGQKVEFLVSFYNNEISEKSEIFDDQFSVERPDGSNFTLKIRSTKLEDSAMYFCASGLLETLAKNIQYFGAGTRLSVL.

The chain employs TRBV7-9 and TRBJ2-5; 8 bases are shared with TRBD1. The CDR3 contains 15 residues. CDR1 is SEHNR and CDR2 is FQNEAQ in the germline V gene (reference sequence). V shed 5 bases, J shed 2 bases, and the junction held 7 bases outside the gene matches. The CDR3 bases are TGTGCCAGCAGCCCCTACCGGGACAGGCAAGAGACCCAGTACTTC. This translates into CASSPYRDRQETQYF.

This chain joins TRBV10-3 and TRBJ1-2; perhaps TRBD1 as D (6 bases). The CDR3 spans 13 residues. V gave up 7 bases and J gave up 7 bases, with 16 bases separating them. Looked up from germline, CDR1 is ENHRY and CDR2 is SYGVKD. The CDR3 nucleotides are TGTGCCATCACCCCTGGGGGGGCAGTTGGCTACACCTTC. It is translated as CAITPGGAVGYTF.

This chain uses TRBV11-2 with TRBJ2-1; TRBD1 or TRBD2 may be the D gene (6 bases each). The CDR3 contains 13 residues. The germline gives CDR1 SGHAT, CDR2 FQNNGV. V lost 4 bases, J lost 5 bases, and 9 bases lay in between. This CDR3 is CASSSRDNNEQFF. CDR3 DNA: TGTGCCAGCAGCTCGCGGGACAACAATGAGCAGTTCTTC.

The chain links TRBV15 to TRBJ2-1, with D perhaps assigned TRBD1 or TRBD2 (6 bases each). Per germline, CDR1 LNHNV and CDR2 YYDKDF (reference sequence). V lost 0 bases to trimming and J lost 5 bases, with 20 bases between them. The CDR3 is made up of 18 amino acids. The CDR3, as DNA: TGTGCCACCAGCAGAGATGGAGCTCGGGGGCAAGGGGACAATGAGCAGTTCTTC. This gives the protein CATSRDGARGQGDNEQFF.

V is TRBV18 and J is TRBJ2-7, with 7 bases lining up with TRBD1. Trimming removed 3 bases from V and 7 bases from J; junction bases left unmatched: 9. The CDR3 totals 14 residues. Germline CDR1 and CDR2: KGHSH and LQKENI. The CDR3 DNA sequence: TGTGCCAGCTCACCCGACAGGGTAAAAGGAGAGCAGTACTTC. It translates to CASSPDRVKGEQYF.

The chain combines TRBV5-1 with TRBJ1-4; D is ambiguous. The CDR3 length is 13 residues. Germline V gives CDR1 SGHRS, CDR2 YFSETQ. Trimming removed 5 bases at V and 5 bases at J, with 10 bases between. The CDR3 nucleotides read TGCGCCAGCAGTCCCTTTTTGAATGAAAAACTGTTTTTT. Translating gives CASSPFLNEKLFF.

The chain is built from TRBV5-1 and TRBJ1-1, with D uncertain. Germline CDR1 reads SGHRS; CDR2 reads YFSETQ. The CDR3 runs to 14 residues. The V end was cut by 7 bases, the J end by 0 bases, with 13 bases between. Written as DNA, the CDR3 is TGCGCCAGCTCGAGCGACGGGTTGAACACTGAAGCTTTCTTT. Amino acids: CASSSDGLNTEAFF.